A single sample is the source of the 15 T cell receptor beta chains below, sequenced in a study of T cell clonality in common variable immunodeficiency. Here immunoSEQ multiplex PCR was the method, and the copy in TCRdb shows in-frame clones only, minus some. Listed for the sample are roughly 40,000 clones, none seen a single time. The specimen was peripheral blood mononuclear cells. These receptor sequences come from a person between 18 and 75 years old in good health.

In its sample, this clone was seen a few times. The CDR3 is cut off 3 residues early in the read; its end comes from the germline J gene. V is TRBV30 and J is TRBJ1-6; the match to TRBD1 covers 8 bases. The CDR3 contains 17 residues. Germline V gene lookup returns CDR1 GTSNPN and CDR2 SVGIG (reference sequence). V shed 5 bases and J 0 bases; nucleotides not matched to a gene: 9. CDR3 DNA (partial): TGTGCCTGGGCCCAGGGGGCGTTAAGCTCCTATAATTCACCC. Translated, it gives CAWAQGALSSYNSP. The whole CDR3 protein reads CAWAQGALSSYNSPLHF.

This clone was seen ten or more times. The read gets to within 3 residues of the CDR3 end, and the germline J gene fills in the rest. The chain combines TRBV12-3 or TRBV12-4 with TRBJ2-7; 9 nucleotides align to TRBD2. V was clipped by 6 bases and J by 4 bases; unmatched bases: 4. The CDR3 contains 13 residues. The CDR3 protein is CASRREGIYEQYF. The sequenced part of the CDR3 DNA is TGTGCCAGCAGGCGGGAGGGTATATACGAG.

This clone was counted many times. The read ends 3 residues early relative to the CDR3; the germline J gene fills the gap. The chain carries TRBV28 and TRBJ1-2; 7 bases are shared with TRBD1. This CDR3 comprises 14 residues. Germline V gene data show CDR1 as MDHEN and CDR2 as SYDVKM. With 8 bases clipped from V and 2 bases from J, the junction kept 8 bases outside the gene matches. CDR3 region: CASGTTGKNYGYTF. Incomplete CDR3 DNA: TGTGCCAGCGGAACGACAGGGAAGAACTATGGC.

This clone has at least ten counts. The CDR3 end is not reached by the read, which stops 3 residues before it; the germline J gene fills it in. The chain combines TRBV20-1 with TRBJ2-4; maybe TRBD1 (5 bases). V lost 0 bases, J lost 6 bases, and 15 bases lay in between. Germline V lookup: CDR1 DFQATT, CDR2 SNEGSKA (reference sequence). This CDR3 has 15 residues. The CDR3 spells CSARDRVVQGNIQYF. Partial CDR3 DNA: TGCAGTGCTAGAGATCGGGTCGTGCAGGGAAACATT.

Many counts were recorded for this clone. The CDR3 end lies 3 residues beyond the end of the read and is filled in from the germline J gene. V is TRBV4-1 and J is TRBJ2-3; D ambiguous. The CDR3 sequence is 16 residues long. With 0 bases removed from V and 0 bases from J, the gap between germline ends came to 10 bases. Germline-derived CDR1 and CDR2 are MGHRA and YSYEKL. The CDR3: CASSQDISGSTDTQYF. The sequenced CDR3 bases are TGCGCCAGCAGCCAAGATATCAGTGGTAGCACAGATACG.

This clone was seen at least ten times. The read falls 3 residues short of the CDR3 end, and the missing part is taken from the germline J gene. The chain uses TRBV7-2 and TRBJ2-5; TRBD2 matches 9 bases. From germline, CDR1 is SGHTA and CDR2 FQGNSA. Germline trimming cut 2 bases from V and 2 bases from J; bases unmatched to any gene: 3. CDR3 length: 15 amino acids. Incomplete CDR3 DNA: TGTGCCAGCAGCTTAAGGCTAGCGGGGCAAGAGACC. It is translated as CASSLRLAGQET. The whole CDR3 region reads CASSLRLAGQETQYF. The full variable domain, rest sourced from reference TRBV7-2 and TRBJ2-5, is GAGVSQSPSNKVTEKGKDVELRCDPISGHTALYWYRQSLGQGLEFLIYFQGNSAPDKSGLPSDRFSAERTGGSVSTLTIQRTQQEDSAVYLCASSLRLAGQETQYFGPGTRLLVL.

This clone was recorded a few times. The observed sequence ends 3 residues before the CDR3 terminus, with the missing tail filled in from the germline J gene. J is TRBJ2-1 and V is TRBV7-2; 10 bases map to TRBD2. This CDR3 contains 16 residues. Germline V gene data show CDR1 as SGHTA and CDR2 as FQGNSA. J was trimmed by 9 bases and V by 0 bases; bases with no gene match: 8. The CDR3 region is CASSLASGRAPGEQFF. Partial CDR3 DNA: TGTGCCAGCAGCTTAGCAAGCGGGAGGGCCCCTGGTGAG.

This clone was counted only a few times. The read comes to an end 3 residues before the CDR3 does, leaving the germline J gene to fill in the end. This sequence joins TRBV7-6 and TRBJ2-6; D is undetermined. The length of the CDR3 is 15 residues. Trimming took 5 bases from V and 0 from J, leaving 8 bases between them. Germline V CDR1 and CDR2: SGHVS, FNYEAQ. The covered CDR3 bases are TGTGCCAGCAGCCTATCTCTCTCTGGGGCCAACGTC. Translated, it gives CASSLSLSGANV. The CDR3 in full is CASSLSLSGANVLTF.

At least ten counts were recorded for this clone. The read is 3 residues too short to cover the CDR3 end, so that end is filled in from the germline J gene. The V call is TRBV5-4, the J call TRBJ2-7, with D unclear. The V gene's germline CDR1 is SGHNT and CDR2 YYREEE (reference sequence). The germline V and J ends were trimmed by 2 bases and 0 bases, with 9 bases remaining between them. The CDR3 sequence is 14 residues long. CDR3 sequence: CASSLTVSSYEQYF. The CDR3 DNA, read in part, is TGTGCCAGCAGCTTAACGGTTAGCTCCTACGAG.

Ten or more counts support this clone. The read terminates 3 residues before the CDR3 end, so the remaining end is supplied by the germline J gene. The V and J genes are TRBV6-2 or TRBV6-3 and TRBJ2-5; D ambiguous. The length of the CDR3 is 15 residues. CDR1 and CDR2 from the germline V gene are MNHEY and SVGEGT. Between the trimmed V and J ends, which lost 0 bases and 4 bases, there was a span of 12 bases. The DNA read from the CDR3 is TGTGCCAGCAGTTACTCGGTTAGTGTGCGAGAGACC. This codes for CASSYSVSVRET. From start to end, the CDR3 is CASSYSVSVRETQYF.

This clone was recorded many times. Read coverage stops 3 residues before the CDR3 terminus; the germline J gene supplies the remainder. The chain employs TRBV20-1 and TRBJ2-7; D perhaps matches TRBD1 (6 bases). The CDR3 contains 11 residues. With 3 bases removed from V and 3 bases from J, the gap between germline ends came to 6 bases. Germline values: CDR1 DFQATT, CDR2 SNEGSKA (reference sequence). CDR3 residues: CSASRGYEQYF. Partial CDR3 DNA: TGCAGTGCTAGCAGGGGCTACGAG.

This clone was picked up many times. The CDR3 reads CASSQSERVNEKLFF. The CDR3 bases that were read are TGCGCCAGCAGTCAATCGGAAAGGGTGAATGAAAAA. V and J are TRBV23-1 and TRBJ1-4; D remains ambiguous. Read coverage stops 3 residues before the CDR3 terminus; the germline J gene supplies the remainder. TRBV23-1 is an ORF, and what it does is uncertain. This CDR3 spans 15 amino acids. V was clipped by 0 bases and J by 5 bases, with 10 bases between them.

As concerns this clone: Read data end 3 residues before the CDR3 end; the end is taken from the germline J gene. The chain links TRBV2 to TRBJ2-1, with 9 nucleotides matching TRBD2. Germline V gives CDR1 SNHLY, CDR2 FYNNEI. V shed 2 bases and J 8 bases; nucleotides not matched to a gene: 7. The CDR3 length is 15 residues. This chain's CDR3 is CASSESSGRRYEQFF. The CDR3 bases that were read are TGTGCCAGCAGTGAATCAAGCGGGAGGAGATATGAG. Full variable domain (outside the CDR3, taken from reference TRBV2 and TRBJ2-1): EPEVTQTPSHQVTQMGQEVILRCVPISNHLYFYWYRQILGQKVEFLVSFYNNEISEKSEIFDDQFSVERPDGSNFTLKIRSTKLEDSAMYFCASSESSGRRYEQFFGPGTRLTVL.

There are many counts of this clone. The read terminates 3 residues before the CDR3 end, so the remaining end is supplied by the germline J gene. The genes are TRBV20-1 and TRBJ2-7; the match to TRBD2 covers 7 bases. V lost 6 bases to trimming and J lost 5 bases; unmatched junction nucleotides: 22. This CDR3 comprises 17 residues. Germline V gene data show CDR1 as DFQATT and CDR2 as SNEGSKA (reference sequence). CDR3 DNA (partial): TGCAGTGCCAAACGTGGCCCCATAAGGTCAGGGAGGGACGAG. It codes for CSAKRGPIRSGRDE. The entire CDR3 reads CSAKRGPIRSGRDEQYF.

This clone has ten or more counts. The sequence runs out 3 residues before the end of the CDR3; the remainder is reconstructed from the germline J gene. The V call is TRBV20-1, the J call TRBJ2-1; 14 bases match TRBD2. The CDR3 covers 17 residues. Germline V gene sequence: CDR1 DFQATT, CDR2 SNEGSKA (reference sequence). V was pared by 4 bases and J by 0 bases, with 5 bases of the junction left unmatched. CDR3 sequence: CSAKGTSGSSSYNEQFF. CDR3 DNA, as far as it was read: TGCAGTGCTAAGGGGACTAGCGGGAGCAGCTCCTACAATGAG.